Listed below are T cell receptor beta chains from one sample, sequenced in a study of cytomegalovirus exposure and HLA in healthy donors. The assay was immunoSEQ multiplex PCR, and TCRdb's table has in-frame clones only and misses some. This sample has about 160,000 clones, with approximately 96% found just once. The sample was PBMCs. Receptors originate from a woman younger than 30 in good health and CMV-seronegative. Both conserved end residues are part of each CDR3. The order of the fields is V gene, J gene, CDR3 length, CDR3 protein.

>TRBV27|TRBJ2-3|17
CASSLSGLGTSTDTQYF
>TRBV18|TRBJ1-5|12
CASQIGDQPQHF
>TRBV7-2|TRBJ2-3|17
CASSKGLAGGMGDTQYF
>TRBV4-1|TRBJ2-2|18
CASSQPRDVWRNAGELFF
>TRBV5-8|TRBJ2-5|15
CASSLFRGQQETQYF
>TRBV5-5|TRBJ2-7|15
CASSLGGQGHREQYF
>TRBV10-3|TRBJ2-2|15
CAISVGGAHTGELFF
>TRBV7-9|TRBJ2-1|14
CASSHSGAYNEQFF
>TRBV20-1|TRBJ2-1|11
CSAYLADEQFF
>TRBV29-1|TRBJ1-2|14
CSVEERGSNYGYTF
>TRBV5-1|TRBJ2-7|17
CASSFPTGAGIPYEQYF
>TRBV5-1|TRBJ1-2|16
CASSLEGQVYNYGYTF
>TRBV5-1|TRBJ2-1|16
CASSPTRTGRYNEQFF
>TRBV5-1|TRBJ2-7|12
CASSPGTGEQYF
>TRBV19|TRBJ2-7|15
CASSLTGGQGYEQYF
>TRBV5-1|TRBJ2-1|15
CASSLSGTLRNEQFF
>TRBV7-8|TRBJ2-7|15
CASSTTSGGYYEQYF
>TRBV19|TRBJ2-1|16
CASSIAGGVNYNEQFF
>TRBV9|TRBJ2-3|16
CASSGLALPRTDTQYF
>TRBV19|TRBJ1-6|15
CASRDPGTGNSPLHF
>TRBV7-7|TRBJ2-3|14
CASSQQGSTDTQYF
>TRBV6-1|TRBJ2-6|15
CASSEAVLWANVLTF
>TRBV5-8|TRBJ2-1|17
CASSSGTSGGAYNEQFF
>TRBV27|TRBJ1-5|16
CASSLDSTRSNQPQHF
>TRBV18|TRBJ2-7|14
CASSPRRGAHEQYF
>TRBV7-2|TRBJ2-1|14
CASSLERTYNEQFF
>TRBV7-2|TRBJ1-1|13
CASSFTTNTEAFF
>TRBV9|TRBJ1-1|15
CASRPGMGMNTEAFF
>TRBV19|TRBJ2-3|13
CASSSRVTDTQYF
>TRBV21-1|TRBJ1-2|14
CASSPPSGPYGYTF
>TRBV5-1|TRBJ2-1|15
CASSLGGSTYNEQFF
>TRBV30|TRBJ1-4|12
CAWTAGYEKLFF